One TCR beta chain is described in this entry. These data originate in a study of T cell responses to AZD1222 COVID-19 vaccine. V lost 0 bases to trimming and J lost 0 bases, with 7 bases between them. Germline V gives CDR1 SGHRS, CDR2 YFSETQ. CDR3 length: 15 residues. Assay: immunoSEQ multiplex PCR; the TCRdb copy retains only in-frame clones and omits some. This sample has roughly 150,000 clones, with about 93% found just once. This specimen consisted of peripheral blood, obtained on day 0 of AZD1222 vaccination. The chain uses TRBV5-1 and TRBJ2-1; D is ambiguous. The TCR was taken from an adult in good health. CDR3 in amino acids: CASSLGADSYNEQFF. The CDR3 DNA follows: TGCGCCAGCAGCTTGGGGGCGGACTCCTACAATGAGCAGTTCTTC.